This T cell receptor beta chain was identified during a study of blood T cell repertoires in COVID-19. The CDR3 is 16 residues long. Germline CDR1 is MNHEY and CDR2 is SMNVEV (reference sequence). Germline trimming cut 4 bases from V and 3 bases from J; bases unmatched to any gene: 6. Assay used: immunoSEQ multiplex PCR; TCRdb lists only in-frame clones, some missing. The sample records 35,000 to 40,000 clones, approximately 90% being singletons. Specimen: peripheral blood. This TCR was sampled from a man between 60 and 75 years old with COVID-19, enrolled during active disease. The chain uses TRBV27 and TRBJ2-2; 9 positions agree with TRBD2. The CDR3 reads CASSSRAGGYTGELFF. Here the CDR3 DNA reads TGTGCCAGCAGTTCCCGTGCGGGAGGGTACACCGGGGAGCTGTTTTTT.